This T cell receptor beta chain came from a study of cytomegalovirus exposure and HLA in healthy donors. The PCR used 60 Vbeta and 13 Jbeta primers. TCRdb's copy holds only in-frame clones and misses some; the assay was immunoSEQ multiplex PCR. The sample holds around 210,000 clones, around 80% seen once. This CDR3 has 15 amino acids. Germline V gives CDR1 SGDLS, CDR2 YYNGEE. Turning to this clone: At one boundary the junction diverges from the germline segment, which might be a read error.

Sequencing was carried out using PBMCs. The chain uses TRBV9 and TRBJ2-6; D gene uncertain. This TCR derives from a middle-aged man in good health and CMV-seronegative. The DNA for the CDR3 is TGTGCCGGCAGTACCTCCCGGTCCCTGGTAAACGTCCTGACTTTC. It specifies CAGSTSRSLVNVLTF.